In its sample, the clone carrying this T cell receptor beta chain was seen many times. These data come from a study of Graves' ophthalmopathy and Graves' hyperthyroidism. Germline CDR1 reads MNHEY; CDR2 reads SVGAGI. V lost 2 bases, J lost 4 bases, and 10 bases stayed unmatched. This CDR3 contains 16 residues. Amplification from RNA transcripts yielded the TCR beta CDR3 regions. Second-round multiplex PCR followed a first-round RT-PCR using HTBI primers. A single record per CDR3 protein comes from TCRdb applying MiXCR to the multiplex PCR reads. In the table there are roughly 400,000 distinct CDR3 sequences, 15% of which are singletons.

Sequences were obtained from peripheral blood. This sequence was found in a woman under 30 with stable Graves' hyperthyroidism. J is TRBJ2-5 and V is TRBV6-5; 7 nucleotides match TRBD1. CDR3 sequence: CASSYLPGQSPETQYF. CDR3 in DNA: TGTGCCAGCAGTTACCTCCCGGGACAGTCACCAGAGACCCAGTACTTC.